This TCR beta chain comes out of a study of cytomegalovirus exposure and HLA in healthy donors. Broader study findings: According to a later analysis, donors in an Asian-associated ancestry cluster reportedly had fewer N-insertions than the approximately 730-donor mean. Reportedly, cytomegalovirus status was diagnosed with high sensitivity and specificity.

CDR3 length equals 13 residues. Trimming removed 3 bases from V and 4 bases from J; junction bases left unmatched: 2. Looked up from germline, CDR1 is LNHDA and CDR2 is SQIVND (reference sequence). PCR was performed using 60 Vbeta and 13 Jbeta primers. Only in-frame clones appear in the TCRdb table, and some are missing; sequencing was by immunoSEQ multiplex PCR. The data contain approximately 190,000 clones, approximately 87% of them singletons. Comments on this clone: Its antigen is as yet unknown.

The receptor was derived from a man aged 25 to 40 in good health and CMV-seronegative. Sequenced material: PBMCs. This sequence joins TRBV19 and TRBJ2-7; 8 bases fit TRBD1. CDR3 coding DNA: TGTGCCAGTAGTATGGGACAGGAGTACGAGCAGTACTTC. Translating it yields CASSMGQEYEQYF. The variable domain in full, completed from reference TRBV19 and TRBJ2-7, reads DGGITQSPKYLFRKEGQNVTLSCEQNLNHDAMYWYRQDPGQGLRLIYYSQIVNDFQKGDIAEGYSVSREKKESFPLTVTSAQKNPTAFYLCASSMGQEYEQYFGPGTRLTVT.